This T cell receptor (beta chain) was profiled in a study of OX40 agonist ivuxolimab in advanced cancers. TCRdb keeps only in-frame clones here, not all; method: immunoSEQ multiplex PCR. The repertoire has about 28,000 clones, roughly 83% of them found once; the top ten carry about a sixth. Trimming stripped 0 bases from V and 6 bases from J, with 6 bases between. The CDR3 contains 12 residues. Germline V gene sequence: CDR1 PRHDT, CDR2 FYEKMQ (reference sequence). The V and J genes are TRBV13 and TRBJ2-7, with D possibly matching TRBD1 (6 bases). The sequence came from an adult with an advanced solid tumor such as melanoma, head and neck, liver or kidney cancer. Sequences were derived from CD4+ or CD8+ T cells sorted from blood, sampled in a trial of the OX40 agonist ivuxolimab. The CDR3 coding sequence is TGTGCCAGCAGCTTAGGCAGGGGCGAGCAGTACTTC. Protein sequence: CASSLGRGEQYF.